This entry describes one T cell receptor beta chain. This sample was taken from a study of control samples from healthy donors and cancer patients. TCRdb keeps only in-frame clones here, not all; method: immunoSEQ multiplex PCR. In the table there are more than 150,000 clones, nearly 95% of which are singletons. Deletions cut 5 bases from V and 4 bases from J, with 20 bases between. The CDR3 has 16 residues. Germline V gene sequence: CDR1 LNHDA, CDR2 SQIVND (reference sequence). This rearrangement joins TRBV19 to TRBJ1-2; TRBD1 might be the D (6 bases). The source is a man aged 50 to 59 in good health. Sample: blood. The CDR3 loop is CASSPPGTTLGYGYTF. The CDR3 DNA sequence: TGTGCCAGTAGTCCCCCAGGGACAACCCTTGGCTATGGCTACACCTTC.